This T cell receptor (beta chain) was captured in a study of blood T cell repertoires in COVID-19. Study as a whole: Sites in the United States, Italy and Spain provided acute and convalescent COVID-19 samples. T cells, B-cell-depleted T cells, or PBMCs supplied cDNA or gDNA.

Per the original data handling: For nucleated cells, counts were estimated from reference gene primer amplification. Clones were sequenced by immunoSEQ multiplex PCR, and TCRdb holds only the in-frame ones, with some missing. That table furnishes V, J and clone size, whereas the DNA furnished D and trimming. The sample records about 210,000 clones, approximately 78% being singletons. The length of the CDR3 is 13 residues. The ends were cut back, 3 bases at V and 3 bases at J, with 6 bases in the middle. Per the germline V gene, CDR1 is MNHNS and CDR2 is SASEGT. This clone appeared a single time. This chain uses TRBV6-1 with TRBJ1-3; no clear D. Sequenced material: peripheral blood. This sequence was found in a woman aged 40 to 49 with acute or convalescent COVID-19. The CDR3 coding sequence is TGTGCCAGCAGTGAGAGGTTTGGAAACACCATATATTTT. The encoded protein is CASSERFGNTIYF.